Here is one T cell receptor beta chain with its context. This receptor's antigen is unknown. No quality values exist for individual bases; no much larger clone is one base distant. Trimming accounts for 4 bases at V and 3 bases at J, while the number of junction bases matched to no gene is 9. From a lookup of the germline V gene (reference sequence), CDR1 and CDR2 are SGHKS and YYEKEE. From its cysteine to its phenylalanine, the CDR3 spans 16 amino acids. The kept DNA is CDR3 alone, 48 bases in frame from the first base. For TCR Vbeta sequencing, memory CD4+ T cells were sorted ex vivo from the peripheral blood of narcolepsy patients and healthy controls. Library preparation employed the immunoSEQ multiplex PCR assay. This immuneACCESS table, as held by TCRdb, lists in-frame sequences with V and J called but not all clones. Of the missing ones, under half trace to an unresolved V gene in checked studies; the others have no known cause. Recorded for this sample are roughly 30,000 clones; roughly 78% of them occurred a single time. The ten largest clones represent 1.2% of the sample.

This sample is drawn from a study of T cells in narcolepsy (dated by TCRdb to the late 2010s). Describing the broader study: The study enrolled patients with narcolepsy type 1 or type 2 (NT1, NT2) together with healthy control donors. To look for autoreactive T cells in narcolepsy patients that target self-antigens of hypocretin neurons (hypocretin, TRIB2), the study used TCR Vbeta sequencing to follow clonotypes in blood and CSF.

Study-wide conclusions, independent of this receptor: Plots that compared CSF and blood CD4+ T cell clonotypes from the same patient highlighted HCRT-specific and TRIB2-specific autoreactive clonotypes. No sequences matching autoreactive T cell clones were present in some of the blood memory CD4+ repertoires from patients and controls. Patients and controls had similar numbers of sequenced blood memory CD4+ clonotypes, with averages of roughly 39,000 in patients and 30,000 to 35,000 in controls. According to the report, autoreactive clonotypes were detected serially in the blood of the same patients and of different patients, but not in healthy controls.

Rearrangement joined TRBV5-5 to TRBJ1-2; 10 central bases correspond to TRBD1. Sequenced input: CD45RA- memory CD4+ T cells from PBMCs. What the cell subset or site label conveys for this sample: memory T cells sorted ex vivo from peripheral blood. The sequence was obtained from a human donor with narcolepsy. The base sequence is TGTGCCAGCAGCGCAGCGAGACAGGGGGCGGACTATGGCTACACCTTC. Its protein reads: CASSAARQGADYGYTF.